The 29 T cell receptor beta chains listed next were all sequenced from one sample in a study of cytotoxic CD8 clonotypes in ibrutinib-treated CLL. Some clones are missing from TCRdb's copy, which holds only in-frame ones; the method was immunoSEQ multiplex PCR. The repertoire holds fewer than 45,000 clones, with roughly 70% as singletons. The input for sequencing was PBMCs, taken at disease progression, from a patient treated with ibrutinib. These receptors were collected from a human donor with chronic lymphocytic leukemia.

This clone was detected only a few times. The chain links TRBV14 to TRBJ2-1; D ambiguous. CDR3 length: 12 amino acids. CDR1 and CDR2 (germline): SGHDN, FVKESK. The V end was cut by 1 base, the J end by 9 bases, with 7 bases between. CDR3 protein: CASSQGLSEQFF. Written as DNA, the CDR3 is TGTGCCAGCAGCCAAGGCCTCAGTGAGCAGTTCTTC.

The chain carries TRBV25-1 and TRBJ2-1; TRBD1 matches 7 bases. Germline loops: CDR1 MGHDK, CDR2 SYGVNS. This CDR3 has 18 amino acids. The V and J ends lost 5 bases and 2 bases, in that order; junction bases with no gene match: 15. CDR3 region: CASSPRDSRMSAYNEQFF. The DNA of the CDR3 is TGTGCCAGCAGTCCCCGGGACAGTAGAATGTCGGCCTACAATGAGCAGTTCTTC.

In this sample, this clone turned up once. The chain carries TRBV6-5 and TRBJ2-7; 7 bases fit TRBD2. Trimming at V came to 0 bases and at J to 3 bases, leaving 8 bases not matched to a gene. Germline V lookup: CDR1 MNHEY, CDR2 SVGAGI. This CDR3 spans 16 amino acids. CDR3 sequence: CASSYSSGMGGYEQYF. The CDR3 nucleotides are TGTGCCAGCAGTTACTCGAGCGGGATGGGGGGCTACGAGCAGTACTTC.

There are a few counts of this clone. V and J are TRBV27 and TRBJ1-2; 7 nucleotides match TRBD1. The junction had 8 bases not matched to a gene; V was cut back by 8 bases and J by 8 bases. In germline, CDR1 is MNHEY, CDR2 SMNVEV (reference sequence). The CDR3 sequence is 12 residues long. CDR3 amino acids: CASRGQGGGYTF. The DNA for the CDR3 is TGTGCCAGCCGCGGGCAGGGGGGCGGCTACACCTTC.

The V and J genes are TRBV19 and TRBJ1-5; 7 bases match TRBD1. V trimming: 5 bases; J trimming: 3 bases; junction bases outside the gene matches: 7. The germline gives CDR1 LNHDA, CDR2 SQIVND (reference sequence). The CDR3 has 15 amino acids. This CDR3 is CASSSGTAFNQPQHF. CDR3 DNA sequence: TGTGCCAGTAGTTCAGGGACAGCTTTCAATCAGCCCCAGCATTTT.

The J gene is TRBJ2-1, the V gene TRBV6-5, with 14 bases that match TRBD2. Germline values: CDR1 MNHEY, CDR2 SVGAGI. This CDR3 region has 16 residues. V lost 4 bases to trimming and J lost 6 bases; unmatched junction nucleotides: 5. For the CDR3, the DNA is TGTGCCAGCAGTTCCGCCGGGACTAGCGGGAGCAATGAGCAGTTCTTC. Residues: CASSSAGTSGSNEQFF.

The chain is built from TRBV7-6 and TRBJ2-3; 9 bases align to TRBD2. The germline V gene has CDR1 SGHVS and CDR2 FNYEAQ. V lost 4 bases, J lost 0 bases, and 5 bases stayed unmatched. CDR3 length: 16 amino acids. CDR3 in DNA: TGTGCCAGCAGCTCCCTAGCGGGGATTAGCACAGATACGCAGTATTTT. As protein: CASSSLAGISTDTQYF.

This clone was counted between two and nine times. The CDR3 loop reads CAWSRGSNNEKLFF. Here the CDR3 DNA reads TGTGCCTGGAGTCGGGGCTCAAATAATGAAAAACTGTTTTTT. The rearrangement uses TRBV30 and TRBJ1-4, with D possibly matching TRBD1 (5 bases). The V end lost 2 bases, the J end lost 4 bases, and 11 bases lay between the germline ends. The CDR3 has 14 amino acids. In germline, CDR1 is GTSNPN, CDR2 SVGIG (reference sequence). Full variable domain (outside the CDR3, taken from reference TRBV30 and TRBJ1-4): SQTIHQWPATLVQPVGSPLSLECTVEGTSNPNLYWYRQAAGRGLQLLFYSVGIGQISSEVPQNLSASRPQDRQFILSSKKLLLSDSGFYLCAWSRGSNNEKLFFGSGTQLSVL.

Details on this clone: An end of the junction does not agree with germline; a read error may underlie this. This chain links TRBV28 with TRBJ2-5; D may be TRBD1 or TRBD2 (5 bases each). Germline V gene data show CDR1 as MDHEN and CDR2 as SYDVKM. The CDR3 contains 15 residues. CDR3 region: CASSFPPPIRRGAHF. The CDR3 DNA reads TGTGCCAGCAGTTTCCCCCCCCCGATCCGGCGAGGGGCTCACTTC.

V gene TRBV6-5 combines with J gene TRBJ1-3; D not resolved. V lost 0 bases and J 3 bases, leaving 9 bases between the germline ends. The germline V gene has CDR1 MNHEY and CDR2 SVGAGI. The CDR3 is 15 amino acids. The CDR3 nucleotides read TGTGCCAGCAGTTACTCCCCGACATTTGGAAACACCATATATTTT. Translation gives CASSYSPTFGNTIYF.

The chain couples TRBV11-2 to TRBJ2-3; D perhaps matches TRBD2 (5 bases). Trimming stripped 0 bases from V and 2 bases from J, with 9 bases between. The germline gives CDR1 SGHAT, CDR2 FQNNGV. This CDR3 has 15 amino acids. The CDR3 region has the DNA TGTGCCAGCAGCTTAGAGGGGAGAATCACAGATACGCAGTATTTT. Protein product: CASSLEGRITDTQYF.

There are a few counts of this clone. The chain has TRBV19 and TRBJ1-5; perhaps TRBD1 as D (6 bases). V dropped 7 bases and J dropped 7 bases, with 23 bases sitting between them. The CDR3 consists of 16 residues. Germline CDR1 LNHDA, CDR2 SQIVND (reference sequence). CDR3 DNA sequence: TGTGCCAGTACCCCCATAGGGGGGGACGGTGGCCAGCCCCAGCATTTT. Translated, it gives CASTPIGGDGGQPQHF.

CDR3 sequence reads: CASSQLLGTGGSTDTQYF. The CDR3 DNA sequence: TGTGCCAGCAGCCAACTTTTAGGGACAGGGGGGTCCACAGATACGCAGTATTTT. The V call is TRBV4-2, the J call TRBJ2-3; 11 bases agree with TRBD1. V lost 2 bases, J lost 2 bases, and 9 bases stayed unmatched. This CDR3 is built from 18 residues. The germline V gene encodes CDR1 LGHNA and CDR2 YNFKEQ.

V is TRBV6-6 and J is TRBJ2-1, with TRBD1 as a possible D gene (5 bases). The germline gives CDR1 MNHNY, CDR2 SVGAGI (reference sequence). This CDR3 comprises 13 residues. V lost 5 bases, J lost 10 bases, and 15 bases lay in between. The CDR3 DNA reads as TGTGCCAGCAGTGACACCCTAAGACAGGAGCAGTTCTTC. It encodes CASSDTLRQEQFF.

In this sample, this clone turned up once. The V gene is TRBV6-6, the J gene TRBJ1-2; D gene ambiguous. Germline lookup yields CDR1 MNHNY and CDR2 SVGAGI (reference sequence). The CDR3 length is 11 residues. V dropped 7 bases and J dropped 1 base, with 4 bases sitting between them. Here the CDR3 reads CASNGNYGYTF. For the CDR3, the DNA is TGTGCCAGCAACGGTAACTATGGCTACACCTTC.

The chain joins TRBV13 to TRBJ1-5; D uncertain. V lost 4 bases, J lost 6 bases, and 10 bases lay in between. The CDR3 runs to 13 residues. Germline CDR1 and CDR2: PRHDT and FYEKMQ (reference sequence). CDR3 DNA sequence: TGTGCCAGCAGCTCTGGAGGAGGTCAGCCCCAGCATTTT. It is translated as CASSSGGGQPQHF.

The chain carries TRBV10-1 and TRBJ2-1, with 9 bases fitting TRBD1. The CDR3 runs 18 residues. CDR1 is WNHNN, CDR2 SYGVQD, per germline (reference sequence). With V trimmed by 6 bases and J by 2 bases, 14 bases remained unmatched. CDR3 sequence reads: CASSGGQGRRFTYNEQFF. The CDR3 region has the DNA TGCGCCAGCAGCGGGGGACAGGGACGACGTTTCACCTACAATGAGCAGTTCTTC.

The chain combines TRBV5-1 with TRBJ2-1, with 12 bases identical to TRBD2. The CDR3 is 14 amino acids. Germline V gives CDR1 SGHRS, CDR2 YFSETQ. V trimming: 5 bases; J trimming: 8 bases; junction bases outside the gene matches: 5. CDR3 loop: CASRTGTSGYEQFF. The CDR3 DNA sequence: TGCGCCAGCAGAACCGGGACTAGCGGGTATGAGCAGTTCTTC.

The gene calls are TRBV6-5 and TRBJ1-2; D not certain. V lost 3 bases, J lost 3 bases, and 11 bases lay in between. Germline lookup yields CDR1 MNHEY and CDR2 SVGAGI. The CDR3 is 14 amino acids. CDR3 loop: CASSYTGKDYGYTF. CDR3 sequence (DNA): TGTGCCAGCAGTTATACCGGGAAGGACTATGGCTACACCTTC.

This chain uses TRBV5-4 with TRBJ1-2; 7 bases align to TRBD1. Trimming cost V 4 bases and J 5 bases; bases outside gene matches: 11. In germline, CDR1 is SGHNT, CDR2 YYREEE (reference sequence). There are 15 residues in the CDR3. CDR3 sequence: CASSLRQGNEYGYTF. The CDR3 coding sequence is TGTGCCAGCAGCCTCCGACAGGGCAACGAATATGGCTACACCTTC.

The chain combines TRBV6-1 with TRBJ1-5; weak D call: TRBD1 (6 bases). V was cut by 4 bases and J by 7 bases, with 20 bases left in between. Germline CDR1 is MNHNS and CDR2 is SASEGT. The CDR3 has 16 amino acids. Written as DNA, the CDR3 is TGTGCCAGCAGTGGACCAGACAGGACGGGACGGCAGCCCCAGCATTTT. Amino acid sequence: CASSGPDRTGRQPQHF.

The V call is TRBV5-1, the J call TRBJ2-7; no clear D gene. V was shortened by 0 bases and J by 5 bases, with 15 bases between the two germline ends. This CDR3 comprises 15 residues. The germline gives CDR1 SGHRS, CDR2 YFSETQ. DNA for the CDR3: TGCGCCAGCAGCTTGGGTCAGACGAGGCAGGACGAGCAGTACTTC. Its translation: CASSLGQTRQDEQYF.

This chain connects TRBV4-2 to TRBJ1-2; D not resolved. The germline gives CDR1 LGHNA, CDR2 YNFKEQ. There are 15 residues in the CDR3. V was pared by 0 bases and J by 8 bases, with 16 bases between. The CDR3 DNA reads as TGTGCCAGCAGCCAAGAAGCCCGGGATGCTCGCGGCTACACCTTC. Its translation: CASSQEARDARGYTF.

V and J are TRBV18 and TRBJ1-3, with 7 bases lining up with TRBD1. The CDR3 length is 15 residues. In germline, CDR1 is KGHSH, CDR2 LQKENI. Trimming at V came to 2 bases and at J to 3 bases, leaving 4 bases not matched to a gene. CDR3 bases: TGTGCCAGCTCACCAGAACAGGGGAATGGAAACACCATATATTTT. This encodes CASSPEQGNGNTIYF.

The chain joins TRBV10-3 to TRBJ2-2; the D gene is possibly TRBD2 (6 bases). Trimming removed 2 bases at V and 5 bases at J, with 15 bases between. The CDR3 loop spans 16 amino acids. CDR1 and CDR2 from the germline V gene are ENHRY and SYGVKD. DNA for the CDR3: TGTGCCATCAGTGAGAGGGCGGGGTCTGGGACCGGGGAGCTGTTTTTT. This encodes CAISERAGSGTGELFF.

This clone was counted between two and nine times. This chain joins TRBV18 and TRBJ2-5, with TRBD1 matching over 8 bases. Germline V gene data show CDR1 as KGHSH and CDR2 as LQKENI. The trim removed 3 bases at V and 5 bases at J, leaving 14 bases unmatched. The CDR3 sequence is 17 residues long. CDR3 nucleotides: TGTGCCAGCTCACCCTCTCAGGGGGCGAGGGGTAAGGAGACCCAGTACTTC. Translated: CASSPSQGARGKETQYF.

The V and J genes are TRBV7-9 and TRBJ2-2; 13 bases fit TRBD2. CDR1 is SEHNR and CDR2 is FQNEAQ in the germline V gene (reference sequence). With 5 bases clipped from V and 4 bases from J, the junction kept 7 bases outside the gene matches. The CDR3 totals 17 residues. CDR3 residues: CASSDLLAGGLTGELFF. The CDR3 region has the DNA TGTGCCAGCAGCGACCTACTAGCGGGGGGGCTCACCGGGGAGCTGTTTTTT.

V and J are TRBV27 and TRBJ2-1; 7 nucleotides match TRBD2. The CDR3 runs to 21 residues. Germline-derived CDR1 and CDR2 are MNHEY and SMNVEV (reference sequence). V was clipped by 2 bases and J by 8 bases; unmatched bases: 27. The CDR3 DNA is TGTGCCAGCAGTTTACACTTCGTCTGGAGCGGGACTATCCACCTACAATATGAGCAGTTCTTC. It encodes CASSLHFVWSGTIHLQYEQFF.

The V and J genes are TRBV4-1 and TRBJ2-3; D possibly corresponds to TRBD1 (6 bases). The length of the CDR3 is 15 residues. Germline values: CDR1 MGHRA, CDR2 YSYEKL. Trimming removed 0 bases from V and 1 base from J, with 8 bases in between. The CDR3 nucleotides read TGCGCCAGCAGCCAAGACCCAGGGGGCACAGATACGCAGTATTTT. Translation gives CASSQDPGGTDTQYF.